The source of this TCR beta chain is a study of shared clonotypes between healthy human individuals. Regarding the study as a whole: Relative to their counterparts shared across all four donors, non-shared clonotypes exhibited diminished generation probabilities.

At a deep level, the assay was run. Some clones are missing from TCRdb's copy, which holds only in-frame ones; the method was immunoSEQ multiplex PCR. Of roughly 590,000 clones listed, over 95% are singletons. Concerning this clone itself: What it recognizes is unknown.

In the naive CD8 group, cells lacked CD45RO and were positively selected for CCR7, so terminally differentiated effector memory CD45RA+ cells were left out. The V and J ends lost 1 base and 3 bases, in that order; junction bases with no gene match: 8. The CDR3 consists of 17 residues. The germline gives CDR1 MGHRA, CDR2 YSYEKL. This receptor was obtained from a woman in her 30s in good health. The gene calls are TRBV4-1 and TRBJ1-2, with 10 positions matching TRBD1. Sequencing was performed on naive CD8+ T cells sorted from blood. The CDR3 DNA reads as TGCGCCAGCAGCCAAGGCGGCGGGACAGGGGCCGACTATGGCTACACCTTC. Protein: CASSQGGGTGADYGYTF.